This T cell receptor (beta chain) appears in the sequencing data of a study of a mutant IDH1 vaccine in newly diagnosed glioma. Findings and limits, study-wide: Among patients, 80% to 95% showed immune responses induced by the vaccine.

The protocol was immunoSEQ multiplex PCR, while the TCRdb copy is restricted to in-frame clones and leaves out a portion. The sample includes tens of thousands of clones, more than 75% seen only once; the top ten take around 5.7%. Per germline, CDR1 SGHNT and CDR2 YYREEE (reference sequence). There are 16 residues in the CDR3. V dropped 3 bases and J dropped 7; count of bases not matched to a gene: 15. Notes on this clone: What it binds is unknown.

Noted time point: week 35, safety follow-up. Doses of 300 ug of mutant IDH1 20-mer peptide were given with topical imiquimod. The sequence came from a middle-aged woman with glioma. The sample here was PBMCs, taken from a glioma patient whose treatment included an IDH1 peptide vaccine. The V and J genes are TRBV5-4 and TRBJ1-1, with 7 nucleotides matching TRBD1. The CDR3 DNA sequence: TGTGCCAGCAGCTCTGACAGGGCGGGGGTTCAAGGTGAAGCTTTCTTT. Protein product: CASSSDRAGVQGEAFF.